This TCR beta chain was profiled in a study of vaccination and CD4 T cells after COVID-19. Study background: Post-COVID draws came a median approximately 100 days after diagnosis (range 35 to 161). For post-vaccine samples, collection took place a median roughly 76 days after dose two, ranging from 14 to 241. Study conclusions and caveats: Rising from about 20 to 38, the median of SARS-CoV-2-reactive clonotypes did not change significantly.

Sequenced with the Oncomine TCR Beta short-read assay was DNA taken from cultured CD4+ T cells. TCRdb itself ran the PCR reads through MiXCR, one entry per CDR3 protein. The sample has about 24,000 distinct CDR3 sequences, under 50% seen once. J gave up 1 base and V 2 bases, and 5 bases lay outside the gene matches. Germline CDR1 is SGHNT and CDR2 is YYREEE (reference sequence). There are 15 residues in the CDR3. As regards this clonotype: Its target is unknown.

Time point denoted: late sampling 161 to 241 days after vaccination in a few convalescent patients. As to treatment: roughly 11-day PBMC culture with coronavirus spike peptide pools or control peptides (ViraFEST assay). The rearrangement links TRBV5-4 to TRBJ2-5, with 7 positions matching TRBD1. Sequencing used CD4+ T cells from blood, cultured in vitro, obtained about 7 months after SARS-CoV-2 vaccination. The TCR originated in a human donor who had recovered from COVID-19. CDR3 DNA sequence: TGTGCCAGCAGCTTTGGTGGGACAGCCCAAGAGACCCAGTACTTC. As protein: CASSFGGTAQETQYF. Using reference TRBV5-4 and TRBJ2-5 for the parts outside the CDR3, the full variable domain is ETGVTQSPTHLIKTRGQQVTLRCSSQSGHNTVSWYQQALGQGPQFIFQYYREEENGRGNFPPRFSGLQFPNYSSELNVNALELDDSALYLCASSFGGTAQETQYFGPGTRLLVL.